A selection of T cell receptor beta chains follows, all from one sample in a study of beta chain features in type 1 diabetes. Method: immunoSEQ multiplex PCR; TCRdb's copy keeps in-frame clones and lacks some. The profile shows roughly 180,000 clones, about 13% of them singletons. The sequenced sample consisted of central memory CD4+ T cells from blood. Source of these receptors: a woman aged 18-29 years in good health. Each CDR3 is given with its conserved first and last residue. D genes are given only for firm matches. A row's size may be missing; if present it is once, few, many or a size class.

TRBV10-2	-	TRBD1	TRBJ2-5	TGCGCCAGCAGGGACAGGGGGGGTACGGAGACCCAGTACTTC	CASRDRGGTETQYF
TRBV4-1	-	TRBD2	TRBJ2-7	TGCGCCAGCAGCCAAGAACCGGGACTAGCGGTCTACGAGCAGTACTTC	CASSQEPGLAVYEQYF
TRBV30	-	-	TRBJ1-2	TGTGCCTGGACCCCTTTACTCGGGAATGGCTACACCTTC	CAWTPLLGNGYTF
TRBV19	-	-	TRBJ1-1	TGTGCCAGTAGTAAGGGCAGGGCGAACACTGAAGCTTTCTTT	CASSKGRANTEAFF
TRBV13	few	TRBD1	TRBJ2-1	TGTGCCAGCAGCTTGCCGACCGGGACAGCAAATGAGCAGTTCTTC	CASSLPTGTANEQFF
TRBV7-9	-	-	TRBJ2-7	TGTGCCAGCAGCTTAGCGGGGCCAGACGAGCAGTACTTC	CASSLAGPDEQYF
TRBV29-1	-	-	TRBJ1-1	TGCAGCGGTCGCAGCGGAATGAACACTGAAGCTTTCTTT	CSGRSGMNTEAFF
TRBV18	-	-	TRBJ1-1	TGTGCCAACCCACGGGGGAGGGAATACACTGAAGCTTTCTTT	CANPRGREYTEAFF
TRBV21-1	few	-	TRBJ2-7	TGTGCCAGCAGCGGGAGATCGGGAGAGCAGTACTTC	CASSGRSGEQYF
TRBV4-2	-	TRBD1	TRBJ2-6	TGTGCCAGCAGCCCCCGGGACAGGGCCAGCTCTGGGGCCAACGTCCTGACTTTC	CASSPRDRASSGANVLTF
TRBV30	few	-	TRBJ2-5	TGTGCCTGGTCCTCGGGGGAGACCCAGTACTTC	CAWSSGETQYF
TRBV6-1	-	-	TRBJ1-1	TGTGCCAGCAGTGTGGGGGAGGGCACTGAAGCTTTCTTT	CASSVGEGTEAFF
TRBV28	few	TRBD1	TRBJ1-1	TGTGCCAGCAGTTTATGGGGGACAGCCAACACTGAAGCTTTCTTT	CASSLWGTANTEAFF
TRBV6-5	once	TRBD2	TRBJ2-3	TGTGCCAGCAGCAGACTAGCGAGCCTCACAGATACGCAGTATTTT	CASSRLASLTDTQYF
TRBV10-3	-	-	TRBJ2-5	TGTGCCATCAACGATGACAAGCAAGAGACCCAGTACTTC	CAINDDKQETQYF
TRBV7-2	-	-	TRBJ2-7	TGTGCCAGCAGGACGGGGATTCCCCACGAGCAGTACTTC	CASRTGIPHEQYF
TRBV21-1	-	-	TRBJ2-1	TGTGCCACCTATAGCGGGACGTACAATGAGCAGTTCTTC	CATYSGTYNEQFF
TRBV5-1	few	-	TRBJ2-1	TGCGCCAGCAGTTTTGGACTACAAAACAATGAGCAGTTCTTC	CASSFGLQNNEQFF
TRBV19	many	-	TRBJ2-4	TGTGCCAGTAGTACCCTCAGAACTGACAGATCCAAAAACATTCAGTACTTC	CASSTLRTDRSKNIQYF
TRBV15	-	TRBD2	TRBJ2-5	TGTGCCACCCGGAAGGTAGCGGGACAAACGGAGACCCAGTACTTC	CATRKVAGQTETQYF
TRBV30	-	-	TRBJ1-1	TGTGCCTGGAGTAACGGGGGGGGGAGGACTGAAGCTTTCTTT	CAWSNGGGRTEAFF
TRBV6-4	many	TRBD2	TRBJ2-1	TGTGCCAGCAGTCTAGCGGGAGGGTACAATGAGCAGTTCTTC	CASSLAGGYNEQFF
TRBV28	once	TRBD2	TRBJ2-7	TGTGCCAGCAAGCGGACTAGCGGGGGTTCCTACGAGCAGTACTTC	CASKRTSGGSYEQYF
TRBV27	few	-	TRBJ2-5	TGTGCCAGCAGGGCGCGGGCCGCCTTCCAAGAGACCCAGTACTTC	CASRARAAFQETQYF
TRBV5-4	-	-	TRBJ2-1	TGTGCCAGCAGCTTCGGTACGCTTGAGCAGTTCTTC	CASSFGTLEQFF
TRBV20-1	-	-	TRBJ2-5	TGCAGTGCCTGGACTAAAGAGACCCAGTACTTC	CSAWTKETQYF
TRBV30	-	TRBD2	TRBJ2-2	TGTGCCTGGAGTCGACTAGCGGGAGCCGGGGAGCTGTTTTTT	CAWSRLAGAGELFF
TRBV14	few	-	TRBJ1-2	TGTGCCAGCAGCCTCGGGACACCAGGCTACACCTTC	CASSLGTPGYTF
TRBV2	-	-	TRBJ1-5	TGTGCCAGCAGTGGGACAGGCAATCAGCCCCAGCATTTT	CASSGTGNQPQHF
TRBV28	few	TRBD1	TRBJ2-7	TGTGCCAGCAGTTTAGGGGACAGGTATCATCACGAGCAGTACTTC	CASSLGDRYHHEQYF
TRBV5-4	-	TRBD2	TRBJ2-5	TGTGCCAGCAGCTCCAAGGGACTAGCGGGGAACTTC	CASSSKGLAGNF
TRBV7-2	-	TRBD1	TRBJ1-4	TGTGCCAGCACCAATGTAGGACAGGGGGTTGAAAAACTGTTTTTT	CASTNVGQGVEKLFF
TRBV7-2	-	-	TRBJ1-2	TGTGCCAGCAGCTCCCCTGCACGGGAGGGCTATGGCTACACCTTC	CASSSPAREGYGYTF
TRBV29-1	-	TRBD2	TRBJ2-3	TGCAGCGTTTGGACTAGCGGGAGGGGGAGCACAGATACGCAGTATTTT	CSVWTSGRGSTDTQYF
TRBV11-1	-	-	TRBJ2-2	TGTGCCAGCAGCCCGAAAGTCCAGTTATACGGGGAGCTGTTTTTT	CASSPKVQLYGELFF
TRBV7-2	-	TRBD2	TRBJ2-1	TGTGCCAGCAGTCCGAAAGTAGCGGGAGGAAGCAATGAGCAGTTCTTC	CASSPKVAGGSNEQFF
TRBV11-2	few	-	TRBJ2-6	TGTGCCAGCAGCCTCACCCACACTGGGGCCAACGTCCTGACTTTC	CASSLTHTGANVLTF
TRBV30	-	TRBD1	TRBJ1-5	TGTGCCTTGGACAGGGGGCACGGTCAGCCCCAGCATTTT	CALDRGHGQPQHF
TRBV15	-	-	TRBJ1-4	TGTGCCACCAGCAGAGATCGGGAGATTAATGAAAAACTGTTTTTT	CATSRDREINEKLFF
TRBV28	-	-	TRBJ2-1	TGTGCCAGCATAATAGGTAGCGGAAGGAATGAGCAGTTCTTC	CASIIGSGRNEQFF
TRBV6-6	-	-	TRBJ1-5	TGTGCCAGCAGTAAGTTAGGACAGAGTGCCCAGCCCCAGCATTTT	CASSKLGQSAQPQHF
TRBV7-9	few	TRBD2	TRBJ2-1	TGTGCCAGCAGCCTCGCCGGGACTAGCGGGAGAAATGAGCAGTTCTTC	CASSLAGTSGRNEQFF
TRBV28	few	-	TRBJ1-1	TGTGCCAGCAGTTTCGGGGGTTACATGAACACTGAAGCTTTCTTT	CASSFGGYMNTEAFF
TRBV28	few	TRBD2	TRBJ2-7	TGTGCCAGCGTTCCTAGCGGGAGCTCCTACGAGCAGTACTTC	CASVPSGSSYEQYF
TRBV7-9	-	TRBD2	TRBJ2-3	TGTGCCAGCAGCCTAACCGGGGGGGGAGACCCCACAACGACGCAGTATTTT	CASSLTGGGDPTTTQYF
TRBV5-5	-	-	TRBJ2-5	TGTGCCAGCAGCTTGCAGGCCCAAGAGACCCAGTACTTC	CASSLQAQETQYF
TRBV5-6	few	TRBD1	TRBJ1-2	TGTGCCAGCAGCCCGCGAGGGGGACAGGACCCCTATGCTGGCTACACCTTC	CASSPRGGQDPYAGYTF
TRBV2	-	-	TRBJ1-1	TGTGCCAGCAGTGTGATTCGAGGCACTGAAGCTTTCTTT	CASSVIRGTEAFF
TRBV28	few	-	TRBJ2-7	TGTGCCAGCAGTTCCAGGGATCGCAGCAACGAGCAGTACTTC	CASSSRDRSNEQYF
TRBV18	once	-	TRBJ1-5	TGTGCCAGCTCACCCGGAGAAGATCAGCCCCAGCATTTT	CASSPGEDQPQHF
TRBV29-1	few	TRBD2	TRBJ2-7	TGCAGCGTCTCCTTCGGGGGGAACTCCTACGAGCAGTACTTC	CSVSFGGNSYEQYF
TRBV28	few	TRBD2	TRBJ2-7	TGTGCCAGCAGGACTAGCGGGAGTGGATCCTACGAGCAGTACTTC	CASRTSGSGSYEQYF
TRBV6-1	-	-	TRBJ1-2	TGTGCCAGCAGTGCCAGGCGGGCAGGGGAATATGGCTACACCTTC	CASSARRAGEYGYTF